The 4 T cell receptor beta chains below were found in one sample sequenced in a study of identical twins. TCRdb reprocessed the 5' RACE reads via MiXCR and lists one record per CDR3 protein. This sample carries some 210,000 distinct CDR3 sequences, around a sixth of them seen once, and the ten largest clones take 40%. These data were also reused for a study on T cells expressing NK-cell markers.

The sample was CD8+ T cells sorted from blood. The receptors come from a woman under 30 in good health.

This clonotype was counted ten times or more. The CDR3, as DNA: TGTGCCAGCAGACGAGGGACTTCTTCCAAAAACATTCAGTACTTC. As protein: CASRRGTSSKNIQYF. This chain connects TRBV28 to TRBJ2-4; D is perhaps TRBD2 (6 bases). Trimming cost V 6 bases and J 2 bases, with 14 bases left between them. Germline CDR1 and CDR2: MDHEN and SYDVKM. The CDR3 is 15 amino acids.

This sequence joins TRBV2 and TRBJ2-3; D might be TRBD1 (5 bases). V was pared by 0 bases and J by 2 bases, with 9 bases between. CDR1 SNHLY and CDR2 FYNNEI come from the germline V gene. The CDR3 is 15 residues long. The CDR3 nucleotides are TGTGCCAGCAGTGAAGCGCCGACAGACACAGATACGCAGTATTTT. Protein product: CASSEAPTDTDTQYF.

This chain connects TRBV14 to TRBJ2-7; possibly TRBD2 for D (7 bases). The CDR3 is 11 residues long. Trimming stripped 5 bases from V and 6 bases from J, with 8 bases between. Germline CDR1 SGHDN, CDR2 FVKESK. CDR3: CASSGGAEQYF. Here the CDR3 DNA reads TGTGCCAGCAGCGGGGGGGCCGAGCAGTACTTC. The full variable domain, its missing parts supplied by reference TRBV14 and TRBJ2-7, is EAGVTQFPSHSVIEKGQTVTLRCDPISGHDNLYWYRRVMGKEIKFLLHFVKESKQDESGMPNNRFLAERTGGTYSTLKVQPAELEDSGVYFCASSGGAEQYFGPGTRLTVT.

V usage is TRBV14 and J usage is TRBJ2-7, with 10 bases matching TRBD1. The germline CDR1 and CDR2 sequences are SGHDN and FVKESK. Unmatched junction bases numbered 9, after V lost 4 bases and J lost 3 bases. The CDR3 is made up of 16 amino acids. CDR3: CASSPRLGQGGYEQYF. Written as DNA, the CDR3 is TGTGCCAGCAGCCCACGGCTCGGACAGGGGGGCTACGAGCAGTACTTC.